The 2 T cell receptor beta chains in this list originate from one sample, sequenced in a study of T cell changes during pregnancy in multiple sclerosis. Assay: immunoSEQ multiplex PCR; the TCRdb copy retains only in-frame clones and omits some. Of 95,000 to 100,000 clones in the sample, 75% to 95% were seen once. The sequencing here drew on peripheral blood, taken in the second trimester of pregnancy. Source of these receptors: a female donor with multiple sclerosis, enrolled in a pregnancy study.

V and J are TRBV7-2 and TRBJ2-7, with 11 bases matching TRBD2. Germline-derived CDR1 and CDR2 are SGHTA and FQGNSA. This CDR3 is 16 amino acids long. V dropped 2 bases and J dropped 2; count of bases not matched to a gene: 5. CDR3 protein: CASSLSVGLAAYEQYF. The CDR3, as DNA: TGTGCCAGCAGCTTAAGTGTGGGACTAGCGGCCTACGAGCAGTACTTC.

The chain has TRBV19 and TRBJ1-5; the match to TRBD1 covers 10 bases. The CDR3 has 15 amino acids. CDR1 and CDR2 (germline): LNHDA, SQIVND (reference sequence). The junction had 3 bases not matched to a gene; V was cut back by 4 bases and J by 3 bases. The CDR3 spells CASSKGTGANQPQHF. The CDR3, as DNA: TGTGCCAGTAGTAAGGGGACAGGGGCCAATCAGCCCCAGCATTTT.